These 5 T cell receptor beta chains were all obtained from the same sample, sequenced in a study of shared T cell receptors in the human thymus. Only in-frame clones appear in the TCRdb table, and some are missing; sequencing was by immunoSEQ multiplex PCR. The sample includes 640,000 or so clones, approximately 89% of them seen just once. This sample was also put to use in a study of human thymus T cells.

The sample comprised thymocytes. The receptors were sampled from a boy under three years old with a congenital heart defect.

The rearrangement joins TRBV6-6 to TRBJ2-5; possible D gene TRBD1, 6 bases. Trimming took off 1 base at V and 3 bases at J, with 9 bases between the two ends. The CDR3 covers 14 residues. Germline-derived CDR1 and CDR2 are MNHNY and SVGAGI (reference sequence). CDR3 coding DNA: TGTGCCAGCAGTTACTTAGACAGGAAAGAGACCCAGTACTTC. Protein product: CASSYLDRKETQYF.

This sequence joins TRBV5-1 and TRBJ2-7, with D possibly TRBD1 on 6 matching bases. The CDR3 is 14 residues long. Trimming cost V 5 bases and J 1 base, with 13 bases left between them. The V gene's germline CDR1 is SGHRS and CDR2 YFSETQ. The CDR3 DNA reads TGCGCCAGCAGAATGGGACACCCATCCTACGAGCAGTACTTC. Its protein is CASRMGHPSYEQYF.

This rearrangement joins TRBV10-3 to TRBJ2-2; the D is unclear. V was shortened by 8 bases and J by 2 bases, with 6 bases between the two germline ends. Germline lookup yields CDR1 ENHRY and CDR2 SYGVKD. This CDR3 region has 12 residues. The CDR3 here is CAIHRNTGELFF. The CDR3 coding sequence is TGTGCCATCCACAGAAACACCGGGGAGCTGTTTTTT.

This chain uses TRBV28 with TRBJ1-1; no reliable D call. CDR1 and CDR2 from the germline V gene are MDHEN and SYDVKM. Deletions cut 8 bases from V and 3 bases from J, with 16 bases between. This CDR3 region has 14 residues. CDR3 protein: CASSQTGLDTEAFF. CDR3 coding DNA: TGTGCCAGCTCACAAACGGGGTTGGACACTGAAGCTTTCTTT.

The chain combines TRBV11-2 with TRBJ2-3, with TRBD2 matching 8 bases. The CDR3 is made up of 14 amino acids. CDR1 and CDR2 from the germline V gene are SGHAT and FQNNGV. After removal of 7 bases from V and 6 bases from J, the junction contained 9 bases not matched to a gene. CDR3 nucleotide sequence: TGTGCCAGCACCCGGGGGGGGAGGGCGGATACGCAGTATTTT. Translation: CASTRGGRADTQYF.